This entry lists 10 T cell receptor beta chains sequenced from one sample in a study of response to subunit inactivated influenza vaccine. Via MiXCR, TCRdb re-called the RT-PCR reads, giving one row per CDR3 protein. The sample lists about 500,000 distinct CDR3 sequences, approximately 7.8% seen once, with around 13% in the top ten. This material consisted of PBMCs from blood, taken around 25 months after vaccination. The source of these receptors is a man in his fifties or sixties who received an inactivated influenza vaccine.

The V and J genes are TRBV9 and TRBJ2-7, with unresolved D. This CDR3 is built from 14 residues. The germline gives CDR1 SGDLS, CDR2 YYNGEE. Trimming took off 2 bases at V and 0 bases at J, with 9 bases between the two ends. The chain's CDR3 is CASSVSVPSYEQYF. The CDR3 coding sequence is TGTGCCAGCAGCGTTTCTGTTCCCTCCTACGAGCAGTACTTC.

This chain joins TRBV20-1 and TRBJ2-7, with D possibly called TRBD1 or TRBD2 (6 bases each). Trimming stripped 2 bases from V and 6 bases from J, with 17 bases between. Germline V gives CDR1 DFQATT, CDR2 SNEGSKA (reference sequence). The CDR3 contains 14 residues. The CDR3 DNA reads as TGCAGTGCTAGACGGGGGCTAGAGAGTGCCGAGCAGTACTTC. Its translation: CSARRGLESAEQYF.

This clonotype showed up just a few times. This sequence joins TRBV19 and TRBJ1-5; D unclear. Germline loops: CDR1 LNHDA, CDR2 SQIVND (reference sequence). The CDR3 is 15 amino acids. Trimming shortened V by 0 bases and J by 4 bases, and 10 bases separated the two germline ends. In nucleotides, the CDR3 is TGTGCCAGTAGTATAGAGGGCTGGGAAAATCAGCCCCAGCATTTT. Its translation is CASSIEGWENQPQHF.

This clonotype was seen only a few times. The V and J genes are TRBV6-2 or TRBV6-3 and TRBJ2-7, with 7 bases identical to TRBD1. The V segment lost 6 bases and the J segment 5 bases; nucleotides outside the gene matches: 13. Germline lookup yields CDR1 MNHEY and CDR2 SVGEGT. This CDR3 has 15 residues. The CDR3 nucleotides read TGTGCCAGCAGCACTCTTACAGGGGCCGGCGACGAGCAGTACTTC. It codes for CASSTLTGAGDEQYF.

This clonotype showed up many times. The V call is TRBV7-9, the J call TRBJ1-1, with D tentatively TRBD1 (6 bases). The germline V gene has CDR1 SEHNR and CDR2 FQNEAQ (reference sequence). There are 13 residues in the CDR3. Trimming took off 1 base at V and 4 bases at J, with 7 bases between the two ends. In nucleotides, the CDR3 is TGTGCCAGCAGCTTAGAGGGGGGCACTGAAGCTTTCTTT. Protein sequence: CASSLEGGTEAFF.

The CDR3 sequence is CASKTGGLANYGYTF. DNA of the CDR3: TGTGCCAGCAAGACAGGGGGGTTGGCTAACTATGGCTACACCTTC. The chain is built from TRBV6-1 and TRBJ1-2; 9 bases line up with TRBD1. V trimming: 7 bases; J trimming: 0 bases; junction bases outside the gene matches: 6. The CDR3 extends over 15 amino acids. Germline V CDR1 and CDR2: MNHNS, SASEGT.

This clonotype was detected a few times. The rearrangement uses TRBV29-1 and TRBJ2-5; the match to TRBD1 covers 7 bases. Germline CDR1 reads SQVTM; CDR2 reads ANQGSEA. V shed 7 bases and J 4 bases; nucleotides not matched to a gene: 6. CDR3 length: 12 amino acids. Here the CDR3 DNA reads TGCAGCGCGACAGGGATTATAGAGACCCAGTACTTC. The encoded protein is CSATGIIETQYF.

The chain combines TRBV28 with TRBJ2-5; 8 nucleotides align to TRBD1. This CDR3 spans 15 amino acids. J was trimmed by 0 bases and V by 7 bases; bases with no gene match: 7. Germline assignment: CDR1 MDHEN and CDR2 SYDVKM. The CDR3 here is CASKSSGGYQETQYF. The CDR3, as DNA: TGTGCCAGCAAGAGTTCAGGGGGCTACCAAGAGACCCAGTACTTC.

The rearrangement uses TRBV12-3 or TRBV12-4 and TRBJ2-7; tentative D call: TRBD1 (6 bases). The length of the CDR3 is 13 residues. CDR3 DNA sequence: TGTACCACGGGACACACGTCTGATAGCGAGCAGTACTTC. Its translation is CTTGHTSDSEQYF.

The chain has TRBV20-1 and TRBJ2-1; D may correspond to TRBD1 or TRBD2 (6 bases each). V shed 2 bases and J shed 4 bases, with 12 bases lying between them. Germline V gives CDR1 DFQATT, CDR2 SNEGSKA (reference sequence). The CDR3 totals 14 residues. CDR3 bases: TGCAGTGCTAGATTGAGGGGGACTTACAATGAGCAGTTCTTC. Translated: CSARLRGTYNEQFF.